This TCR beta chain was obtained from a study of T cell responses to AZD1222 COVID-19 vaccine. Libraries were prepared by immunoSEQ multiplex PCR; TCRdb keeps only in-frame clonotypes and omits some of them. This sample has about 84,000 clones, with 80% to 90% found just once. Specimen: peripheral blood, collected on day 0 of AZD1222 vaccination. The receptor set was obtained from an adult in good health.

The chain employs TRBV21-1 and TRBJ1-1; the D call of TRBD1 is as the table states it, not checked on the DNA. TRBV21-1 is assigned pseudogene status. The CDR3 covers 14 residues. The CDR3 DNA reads TGTGCCAGCACCCTCATAGACAGGGACACTGAAGCTTTCTTT. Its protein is CASTLIDRDTEAFF.